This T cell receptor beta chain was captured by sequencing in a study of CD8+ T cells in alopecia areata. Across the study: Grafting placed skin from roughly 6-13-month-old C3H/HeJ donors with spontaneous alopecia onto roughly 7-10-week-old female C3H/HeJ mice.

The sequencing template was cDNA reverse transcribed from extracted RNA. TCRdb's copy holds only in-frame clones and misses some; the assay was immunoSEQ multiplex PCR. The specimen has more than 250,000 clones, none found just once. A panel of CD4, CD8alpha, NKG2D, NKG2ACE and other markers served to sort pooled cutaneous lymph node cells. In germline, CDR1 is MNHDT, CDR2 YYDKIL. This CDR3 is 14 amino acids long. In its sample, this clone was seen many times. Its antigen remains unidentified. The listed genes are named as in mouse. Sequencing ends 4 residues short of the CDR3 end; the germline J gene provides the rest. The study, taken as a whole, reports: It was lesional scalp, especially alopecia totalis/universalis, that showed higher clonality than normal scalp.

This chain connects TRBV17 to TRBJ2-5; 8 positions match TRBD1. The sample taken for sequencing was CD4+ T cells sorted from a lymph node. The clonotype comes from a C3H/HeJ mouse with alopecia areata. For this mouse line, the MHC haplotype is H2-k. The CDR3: CASSRSRGRDTQYF. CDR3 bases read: TGTGCTAGCAGTAGAAGCAGGGGGCGAGAC.